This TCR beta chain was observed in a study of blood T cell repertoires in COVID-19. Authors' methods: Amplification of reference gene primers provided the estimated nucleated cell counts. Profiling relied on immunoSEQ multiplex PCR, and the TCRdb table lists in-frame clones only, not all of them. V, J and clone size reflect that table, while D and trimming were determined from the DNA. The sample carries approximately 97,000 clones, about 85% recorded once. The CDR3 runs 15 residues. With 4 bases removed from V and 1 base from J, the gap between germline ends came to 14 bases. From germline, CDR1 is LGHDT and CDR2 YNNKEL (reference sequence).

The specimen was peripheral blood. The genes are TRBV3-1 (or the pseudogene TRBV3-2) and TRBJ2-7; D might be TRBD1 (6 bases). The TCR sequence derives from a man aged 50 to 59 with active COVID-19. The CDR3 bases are TGTGCCAGCAGCCTTGGGGGCACTCTATCCTACGAGCAGTACTTC. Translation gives CASSLGGTLSYEQYF.